This T cell receptor beta chain appears in the sequencing data of a study of OX40 agonist ivuxolimab in advanced cancers. Study summary: Among those enrolled, mean age was 60 years (range about 23 to 80) and approximately 80% were male. Enrollees could have had prior anti-PD-1, anti-PD-L1 or anti-CTLA-4 therapy, which 30% to 50% had received.

Method: immunoSEQ multiplex PCR; TCRdb's copy keeps in-frame clones and lacks some. The sample has around 69,000 clones; around 86% are singletons. Germline CDR1 and CDR2: MNHEY and SVGAGI. Trimming removed 5 bases from V and 1 base from J; junction bases left unmatched: 4. This CDR3 region has 14 residues. Sequences were derived from CD4+ or CD8+ T cells sorted from blood, sampled in a trial of the OX40 agonist ivuxolimab. This clonotype was obtained from an adult with an advanced solid tumor such as melanoma, head and neck, liver or kidney cancer. This rearrangement joins TRBV6-5 to TRBJ2-7, with 8 bases fitting TRBD1. CDR3 DNA sequence: TGTGCCAGCAGTCGGGACAGGCGATCCTACGAGCAGTACTTC. Encoded protein: CASSRDRRSYEQYF.